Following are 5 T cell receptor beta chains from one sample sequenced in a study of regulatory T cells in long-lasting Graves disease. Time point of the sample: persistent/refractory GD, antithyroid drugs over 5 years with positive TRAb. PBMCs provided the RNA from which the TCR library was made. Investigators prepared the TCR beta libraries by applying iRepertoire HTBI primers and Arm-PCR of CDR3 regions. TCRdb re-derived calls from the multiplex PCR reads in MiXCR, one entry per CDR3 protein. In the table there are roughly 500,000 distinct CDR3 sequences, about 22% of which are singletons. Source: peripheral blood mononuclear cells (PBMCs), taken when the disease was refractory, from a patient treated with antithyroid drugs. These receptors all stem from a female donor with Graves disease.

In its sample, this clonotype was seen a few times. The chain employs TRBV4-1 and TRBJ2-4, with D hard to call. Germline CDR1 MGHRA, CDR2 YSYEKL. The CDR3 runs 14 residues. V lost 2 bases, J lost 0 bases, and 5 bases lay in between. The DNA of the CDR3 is TGCGCCAGCAGCCAACCCCTAGCCAAAAACATTCAGTACTTC. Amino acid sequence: CASSQPLAKNIQYF.

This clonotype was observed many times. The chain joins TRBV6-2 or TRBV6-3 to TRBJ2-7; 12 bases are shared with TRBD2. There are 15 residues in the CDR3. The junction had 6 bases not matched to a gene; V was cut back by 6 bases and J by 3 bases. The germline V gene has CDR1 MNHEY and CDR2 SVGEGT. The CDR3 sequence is CASRDRTSGNYEQYF. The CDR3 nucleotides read TGTGCCAGCAGAGACAGGACTAGCGGGAACTACGAGCAGTACTTC.

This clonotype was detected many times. CDR3 sequence reads: CASSLGPRGVGNTIYF. For the CDR3, the DNA is TGTGCCAGCAGCTTAGGCCCAAGAGGGGTTGGAAACACCATATATTTT. The chain couples TRBV7-2 to TRBJ1-3, with TRBD1 as a possible D gene (5 bases). V lost 1 base and J 3 bases, leaving 13 bases between the germline ends. This CDR3 contains 16 residues. CDR1 and CDR2 from the germline V gene are SGHTA and FQGNSA.

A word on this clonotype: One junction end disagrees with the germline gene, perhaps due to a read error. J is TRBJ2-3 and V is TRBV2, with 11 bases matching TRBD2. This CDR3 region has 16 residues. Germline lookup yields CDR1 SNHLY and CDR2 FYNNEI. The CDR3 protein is CAISGSGRATTDTQYF. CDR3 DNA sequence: TGTGCCATCAGTGGTAGCGGGAGGGCCACGACAGATACGCAGTATTTT.

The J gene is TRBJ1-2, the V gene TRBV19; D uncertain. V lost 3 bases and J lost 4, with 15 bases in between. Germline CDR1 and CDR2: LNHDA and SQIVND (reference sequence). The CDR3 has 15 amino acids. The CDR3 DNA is TGTGCCAGTAGTATCCCCCTGGACGGTGGCTATGGCTACACCTTC. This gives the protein CASSIPLDGGYGYTF.